This T cell receptor (beta chain) comes out of a study of CD8 T cells in Susac syndrome. Roughly 0.45 to 1 ug RNA was reverse transcribed with random hexamers. From the immunoSEQ multiplex PCR reads, TCRdb called clonotypes with MiXCR, one entry per CDR3 protein. The profile shows under 85,000 distinct CDR3 sequences, over 85% of them singletons. The authors carried out high-throughput sequencing of TCR beta. They applied it to CD8+ and CD4+ T cells obtained from blood. While CD8+ and CD4+ T cells were isolated negatively, TEMRA cells were enriched by FACS. Germline values: CDR1 MDHEN, CDR2 SYDVKM. V dropped 2 bases and J dropped 5; count of bases not matched to a gene: 2. This CDR3 region has 13 residues.

The rearrangement links TRBV28 to TRBJ2-5; TRBD1 matches 7 bases. Sequencing input: CD8+ T cells from PBMCs. The TCR comes from a human donor with multiple sclerosis. CDR3 sequence: CASSLEQGETQYF. CDR3 in DNA: TGTGCCAGCAGTTTAGAACAGGGGGAGACCCAGTACTTC.